This T cell receptor beta chain stems from a study of CD8+CD57+ T cells in acquired aplastic anemia. Study summary: Isolated CD4+ and CD8+ cells, once sorted, yielded DNA averaging approximately 3 ug. Healthy donors yielded some 11 million CD4+ cell reads on average.

General study points: Significant differences in CD8+ Simpson's diversity were not observed between patients and controls. Between patients and controls, about 30 CD8+ CDR3 sequences were found in common.

CDR3 and TCR beta VDJ profiling relied on a genomic DNA template. TCRdb independently ran MiXCR on the reads; one entry per CDR3 protein. The table has a few hundred thousand distinct CDR3 sequences, over 60% seen once. This clonotype was detected many times. The antigen is not known. Germline CDR1 is DFQATT and CDR2 is SNEGSKA (reference sequence). V shed 3 bases and J shed 3 bases, with 21 bases lying between them. This CDR3 region has 16 residues. This sequence joins TRBV20-1 and TRBJ2-7, with D possibly being TRBD2 (6 bases). This receptor was obtained from a human donor in good health. The source material was sorted CD4+, CD8+, or CD8+CD57+ T cells (not recorded which) from PBMCs. The CDR3 region has the DNA TGCAGTGCTAGCCCCGAGGCAGGGAGGTTTTTCTACGAGCAGTACTTC. Residues: CSASPEAGRFFYEQYF.